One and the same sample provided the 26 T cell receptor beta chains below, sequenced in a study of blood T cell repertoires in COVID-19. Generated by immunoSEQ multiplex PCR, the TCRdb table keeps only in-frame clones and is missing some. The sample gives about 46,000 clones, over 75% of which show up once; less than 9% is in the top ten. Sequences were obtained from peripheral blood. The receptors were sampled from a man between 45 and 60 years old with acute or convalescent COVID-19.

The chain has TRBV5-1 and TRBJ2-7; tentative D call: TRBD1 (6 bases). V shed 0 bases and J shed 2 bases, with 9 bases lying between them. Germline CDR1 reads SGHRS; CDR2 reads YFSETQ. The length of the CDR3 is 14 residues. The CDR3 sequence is CASSLGGQTYEQYF. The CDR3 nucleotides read TGCGCCAGCAGCTTGGGAGGACAGACCTACGAGCAGTACTTC.

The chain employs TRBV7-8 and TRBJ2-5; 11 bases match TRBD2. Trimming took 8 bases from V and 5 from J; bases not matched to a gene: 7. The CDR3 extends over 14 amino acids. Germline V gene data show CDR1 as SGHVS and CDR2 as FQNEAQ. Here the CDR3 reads CASCNSGGAETQYF. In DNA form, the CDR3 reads TGTGCCAGCTGTAATAGCGGGGGGGCCGAGACCCAGTACTTC. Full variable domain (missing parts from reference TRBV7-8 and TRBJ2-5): GAGVSQSPRYKVAKRGQDVALRCDPISGHVSLFWYQQALGQGPEFLTYFQNEAQLDKSGLPSDRFFAERPEGSVSTLKIQRTQQEDSAVYLCASCNSGGAETQYFGPGTRLLVL.

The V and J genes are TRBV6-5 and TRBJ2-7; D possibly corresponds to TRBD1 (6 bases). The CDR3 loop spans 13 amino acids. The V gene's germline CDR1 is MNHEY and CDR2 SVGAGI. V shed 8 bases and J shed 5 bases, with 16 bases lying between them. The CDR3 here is CASWNGQGNEQYF. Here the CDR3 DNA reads TGTGCCAGCTGGAACGGGCAGGGGAACGAGCAGTACTTC.

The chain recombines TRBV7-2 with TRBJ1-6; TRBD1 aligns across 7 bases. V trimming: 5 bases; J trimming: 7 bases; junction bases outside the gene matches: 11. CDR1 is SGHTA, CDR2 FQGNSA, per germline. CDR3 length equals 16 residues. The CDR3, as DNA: TGTGCCAGCAGCAACGTAGGGGGCGCGGGGAATTCACCCCTCCACTTT. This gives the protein CASSNVGGAGNSPLHF. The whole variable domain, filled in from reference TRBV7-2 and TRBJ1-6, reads GAGVSQSPSNKVTEKGKDVELRCDPISGHTALYWYRQSLGQGLEFLIYFQGNSAPDKSGLPSDRFSAERTGGSVSTLTIQRTQQEDSAVYLCASSNVGGAGNSPLHFGNGTRLTVT.

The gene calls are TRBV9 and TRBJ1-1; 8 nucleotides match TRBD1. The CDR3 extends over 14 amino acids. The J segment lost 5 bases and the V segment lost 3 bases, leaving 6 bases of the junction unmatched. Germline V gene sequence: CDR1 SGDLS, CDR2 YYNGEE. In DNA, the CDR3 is TGTGCCAGCAGCGCAAAAGACAGGGGTACTGAAGCTTTCTTT. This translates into CASSAKDRGTEAFF.

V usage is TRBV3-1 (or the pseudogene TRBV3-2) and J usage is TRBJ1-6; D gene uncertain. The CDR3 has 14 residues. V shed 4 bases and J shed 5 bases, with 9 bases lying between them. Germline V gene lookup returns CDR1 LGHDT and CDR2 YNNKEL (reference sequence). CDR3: CASSLTNNNSPLHF. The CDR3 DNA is TGTGCCAGCAGCCTAACAAATAATAATTCACCCCTCCACTTT.

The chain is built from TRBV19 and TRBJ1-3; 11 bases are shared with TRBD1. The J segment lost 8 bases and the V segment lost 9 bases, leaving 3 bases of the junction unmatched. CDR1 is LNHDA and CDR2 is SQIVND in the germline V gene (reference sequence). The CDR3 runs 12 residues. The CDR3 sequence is CASTGQGDTIYF. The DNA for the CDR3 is TGTGCCAGCACGGGACAGGGGGACACCATATATTTT. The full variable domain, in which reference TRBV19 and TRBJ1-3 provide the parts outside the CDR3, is DGGITQSPKYLFRKEGQNVTLSCEQNLNHDAMYWYRQDPGQGLRLIYYSQIVNDFQKGDIAEGYSVSREKKESFPLTVTSAQKNPTAFYLCASTGQGDTIYFGEGSWLTVV.

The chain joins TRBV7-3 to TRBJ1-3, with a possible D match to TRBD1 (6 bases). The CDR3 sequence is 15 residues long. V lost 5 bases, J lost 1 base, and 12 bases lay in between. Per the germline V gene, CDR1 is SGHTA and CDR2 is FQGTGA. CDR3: CASSQDGQSGNTIYF. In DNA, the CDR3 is TGTGCCAGCAGCCAAGATGGACAGTCTGGAAACACCATATATTTT.

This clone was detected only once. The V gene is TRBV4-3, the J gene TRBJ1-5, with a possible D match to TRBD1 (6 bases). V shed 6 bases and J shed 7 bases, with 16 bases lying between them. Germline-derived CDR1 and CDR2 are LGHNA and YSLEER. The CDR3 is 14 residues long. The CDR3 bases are TGCGCCAGCAGTCACCCGGGGGGCTGGCAGCCCCAGCATTTT. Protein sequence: CASSHPGGWQPQHF.

Written as DNA, the CDR3 is TGTGCCAGCAGCCCGACAGGGGGTTCCACCTACGAGCAGTACTTC. Translation: CASSPTGGSTYEQYF. The chain employs TRBV5-5 and TRBJ2-7; 9 bases align to TRBD1. The CDR3 loop spans 15 amino acids. V lost 4 bases and J lost 2; bases outside the gene matches: 7. Germline V gene lookup returns CDR1 SGHKS and CDR2 YYEKEE (reference sequence).

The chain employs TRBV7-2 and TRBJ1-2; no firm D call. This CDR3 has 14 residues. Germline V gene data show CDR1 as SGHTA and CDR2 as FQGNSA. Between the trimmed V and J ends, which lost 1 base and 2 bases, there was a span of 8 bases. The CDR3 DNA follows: TGTGCCAGCAGCTTAGATCTCCAGAACTATGGCTACACCTTC. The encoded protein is CASSLDLQNYGYTF. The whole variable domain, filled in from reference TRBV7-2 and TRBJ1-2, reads GAGVSQSPSNKVTEKGKDVELRCDPISGHTALYWYRQSLGQGLEFLIYFQGNSAPDKSGLPSDRFSAERTGGSVSTLTIQRTQQEDSAVYLCASSLDLQNYGYTFGSGTRLTVV.

CDR3 DNA: TGTGCCAGCAGAACACCGCGGGGGGAACTAGTAGCCGGGGAGCTGTTTTTT. Translation gives CASRTPRGELVAGELFF. V gene TRBV7-6 combines with J gene TRBJ2-2; 8 positions agree with TRBD2. CDR1 SGHVS and CDR2 FNYEAQ come from the germline V gene. Trimming removed 6 bases from V and 6 bases from J; junction bases left unmatched: 15. This CDR3 is built from 17 residues.

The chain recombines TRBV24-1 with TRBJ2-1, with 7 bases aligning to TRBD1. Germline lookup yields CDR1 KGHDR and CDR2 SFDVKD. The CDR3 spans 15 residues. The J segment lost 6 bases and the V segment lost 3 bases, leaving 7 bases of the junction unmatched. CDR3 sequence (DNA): TGTGCCACCAGTGATCCCAGGGGGAGCTTCAATGAGCAGTTCTTC. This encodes CATSDPRGSFNEQFF.

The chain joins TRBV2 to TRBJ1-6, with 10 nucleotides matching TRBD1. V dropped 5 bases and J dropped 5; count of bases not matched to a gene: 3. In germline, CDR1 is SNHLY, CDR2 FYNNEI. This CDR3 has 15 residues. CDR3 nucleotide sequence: TGTGCCAGCAGTCCCGACAGGGGGCATAATTCACCCCTCCACTTT. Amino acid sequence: CASSPDRGHNSPLHF.

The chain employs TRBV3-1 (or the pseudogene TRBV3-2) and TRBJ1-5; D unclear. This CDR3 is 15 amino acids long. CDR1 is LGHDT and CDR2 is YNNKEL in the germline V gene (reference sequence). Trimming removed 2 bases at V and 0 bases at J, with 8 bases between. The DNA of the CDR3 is TGTGCCAGCAGCCAACAGTTCAATAGCAATCAGCCCCAGCATTTT. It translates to CASSQQFNSNQPQHF.

The CDR3 sequence is CASSLESVAKNIQYF. CDR3 DNA: TGTGCCAGCAGCTTAGAATCGGTAGCCAAAAACATTCAGTACTTC. This chain uses TRBV13 with TRBJ2-4; no reliable D call. This CDR3 comprises 15 residues. Deletions cut 1 base from V and 0 bases from J, with 7 bases between. CDR1 is PRHDT, CDR2 FYEKMQ, per germline (reference sequence).

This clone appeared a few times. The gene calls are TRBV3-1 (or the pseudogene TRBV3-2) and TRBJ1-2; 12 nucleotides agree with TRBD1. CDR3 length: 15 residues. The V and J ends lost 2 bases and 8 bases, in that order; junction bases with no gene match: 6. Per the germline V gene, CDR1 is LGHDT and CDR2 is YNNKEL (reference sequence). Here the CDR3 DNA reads TGTGCCAGCAGCCAAAGGGACAGGGGGCGGGGAGGCTACACCTTC. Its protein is CASSQRDRGRGGYTF.

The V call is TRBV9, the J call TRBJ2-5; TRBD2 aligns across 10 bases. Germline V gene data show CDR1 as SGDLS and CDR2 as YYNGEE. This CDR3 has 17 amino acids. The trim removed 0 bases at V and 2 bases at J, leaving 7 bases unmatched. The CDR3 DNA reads TGTGCCAGCAGCGTAGAGCCTAGCGGGGGCCCACAAGAGACCCAGTACTTC. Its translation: CASSVEPSGGPQETQYF.

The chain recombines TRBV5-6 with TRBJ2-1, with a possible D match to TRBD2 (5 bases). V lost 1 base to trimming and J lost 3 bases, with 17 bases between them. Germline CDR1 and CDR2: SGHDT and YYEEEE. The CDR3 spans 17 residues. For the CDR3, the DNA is TGTGCCAGCAGCTTGCCCCGGCAGCGGCCCCTCTACAATGAGCAGTTCTTC. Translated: CASSLPRQRPLYNEQFF.

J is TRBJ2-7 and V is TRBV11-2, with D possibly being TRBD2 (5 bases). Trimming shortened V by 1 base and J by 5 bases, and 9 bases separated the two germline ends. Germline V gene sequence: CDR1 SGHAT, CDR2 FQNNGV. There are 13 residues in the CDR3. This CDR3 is CASSLVTGDEQYF. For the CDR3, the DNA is TGTGCCAGCAGCTTAGTAACCGGGGACGAGCAGTACTTC.

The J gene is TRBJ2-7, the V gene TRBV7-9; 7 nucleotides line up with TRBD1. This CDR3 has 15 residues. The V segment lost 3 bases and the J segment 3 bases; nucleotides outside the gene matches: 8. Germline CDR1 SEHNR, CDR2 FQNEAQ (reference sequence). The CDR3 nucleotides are TGTGCCAGCAGCTTTCAACAGGGGCCCTACTACGAGCAGTACTTC. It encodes CASSFQQGPYYEQYF.

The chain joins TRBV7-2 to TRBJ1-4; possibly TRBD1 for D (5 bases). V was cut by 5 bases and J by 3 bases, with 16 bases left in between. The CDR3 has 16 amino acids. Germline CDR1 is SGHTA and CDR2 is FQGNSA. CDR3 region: CASSLFGGVSNEKLFF. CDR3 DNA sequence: TGTGCCAGCAGCCTATTCGGGGGGGTTTCTAATGAAAAACTGTTTTTT.

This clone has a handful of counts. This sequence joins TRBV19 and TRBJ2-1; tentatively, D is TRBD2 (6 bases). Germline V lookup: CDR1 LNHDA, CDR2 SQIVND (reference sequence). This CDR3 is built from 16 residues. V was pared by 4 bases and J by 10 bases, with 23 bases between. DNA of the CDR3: TGTGCCAGTAGTACCTTCCCGGGGGTGTCGGCTAACGAGCAGTTCTTC. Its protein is CASSTFPGVSANEQFF.

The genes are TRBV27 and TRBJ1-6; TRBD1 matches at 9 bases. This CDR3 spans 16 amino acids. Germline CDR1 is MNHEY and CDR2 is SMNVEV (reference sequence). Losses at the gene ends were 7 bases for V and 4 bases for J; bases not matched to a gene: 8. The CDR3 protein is CASKWGQGFYNSPLHF. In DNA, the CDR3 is TGTGCCAGCAAGTGGGGACAGGGATTTTATAATTCACCCCTCCACTTT.

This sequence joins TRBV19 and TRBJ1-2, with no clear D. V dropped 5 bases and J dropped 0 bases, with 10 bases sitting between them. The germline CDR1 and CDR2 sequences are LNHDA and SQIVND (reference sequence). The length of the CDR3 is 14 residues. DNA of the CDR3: TGTGCCAGTAGTTACGACACTGCTAACTATGGCTACACCTTC. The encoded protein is CASSYDTANYGYTF.

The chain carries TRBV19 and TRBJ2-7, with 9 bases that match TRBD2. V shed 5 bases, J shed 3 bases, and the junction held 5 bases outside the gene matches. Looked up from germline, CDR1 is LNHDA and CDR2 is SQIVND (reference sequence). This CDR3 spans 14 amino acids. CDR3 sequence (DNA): TGTGCCAGTAGTCCAGAGCGGGGGGTCTACGAGCAGTACTTC. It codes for CASSPERGVYEQYF.